This T cell receptor beta chain was documented in a study of blood T cell repertoires in COVID-19. Whole-study context: Samples came from the United States, Italy and Spain, spanning acute and convalescent COVID-19. T cells, B-cell-depleted T cells, or PBMCs supplied cDNA or gDNA.

As handled by the study authors: Counts of nucleated cells, estimated from reference gene primer amplification, were obtained. The protocol was immunoSEQ multiplex PCR, while the TCRdb copy is restricted to in-frame clones and leaves out a portion. The D gene and trimming were derived from the DNA, and the V and J assignments and clone size from that table. This table holds more than 100,000 clones, about 85% found once. The sample comprised peripheral blood. The receptor's source is a man aged 45-60 years in a cohort sampled during active COVID-19.

The CDR3 DNA reads TGTGCCAGCAGCGGCCCGGGGGTCACCGGGGAGCTGTTTTTT. Translation gives CASSGPGVTGELFF. The gene calls are TRBV7-3 and TRBJ2-2; the D gene is possibly TRBD2 (6 bases). The CDR3 is made up of 14 amino acids. V shed 5 bases and J shed 4 bases, with 11 bases lying between them. Germline values: CDR1 SGHTA, CDR2 FQGTGA.